The T cell receptor beta chain described here comes from a study of STAT5B mutations in CD4+ large granular lymphocyte leukemia (dated by TCRdb to between 2021 and 2024). With respect to the entire study: Among the healthy controls, the CDR3 'QG' motif was associated with a particular HLA allele. Flow cytometry on FACSCanto II or FACSVerse confirmed that purified fractions exceeded 95% purity among lymphocytes. TCRbeta repertoires of CD4+ T-cell large granular lymphocyte leukemia patients were compared with those of healthy blood donors. What the work shows at the level of the full study, not this receptor alone: Data were not HLA-matched; higher clonality in CD4+ versus CD8+ T-LGLL could reflect the relatively small sample size. Enrichment of TRBV06-family usage was observed among the top patient clones (8/27) relative to healthy controls (2/35). CD4-sorted patient repertoires appeared more clonal than healthy CD4+ repertoires, and this difference persisted after removing the putative leukemic clones. The main leukemic clonotypes were found to be private to each patient, although 25% of the main leukemic clonotypes were detected at low frequency in the non-leukemic repertoires of other patients.

Note on this clone: Its antigen is not yet known. No base qualities exist here, and no much larger clone lies one base off it.

Ends trimmed: V by 6 bases, J by 8 bases; bases unmatched to a gene: 7. According to the germline V gene, CDR1 reads WSHSY and CDR2 reads SAAADI. The CDR3 measures 14 amino acids from cysteine to phenylalanine. Solely the CDR3 DNA is kept, with 42 bases framed from the first base. The healthy controls were 37 blood donors, and the buffy coats of these donors were supplied by the Finnish Red Cross blood service. All TCR-sequenced material derived from peripheral blood: patient blood samples and healthy donor buffy coats. Peripheral blood mononuclear cells were isolated by Ficoll-Hypaque gradient centrifugation. For the healthy controls, CD4+ cells were obtained from buffy coats by magnetic purification. The Gentra Puregene Cell and Tissue kit was used to extract genomic DNA, and a Qubit 2.0 fluorometer was used to measure the amount of genomic DNA. The immunoSEQ assay at survey resolution was used to sequence TCRbeta rearrangements from genomic DNA. The original methods were these. In the TCR sequencing data, the smallest productive clonotype frequency that could be detected was 2.59 x 10-5. Only productive TCRbeta rearrangements, defined as complete and in-frame sequences, were included in the analyses. Clonality for each sample was calculated as Simpson clonality in the immunoSEQ Analyzer version 3.0. Based on frequency, clones were grouped as very rare, small, medium, large (1-20%) or hyperexpanded (>20%). OLGA 1.2.3 estimated generation probabilities, VDJtools produced V-gene circos plots, VDJdb was queried for specificities, and GLIPH identified CDR3 motifs. TCRdb provides this immuneACCESS table in a form limited to in-frame rearrangements. Some clones are lacking; in checked studies, under half of them reflect an unresolved V gene, and why the rest are absent is not known. That table furnishes V, J and clone size, whereas the DNA furnished D and trimming. Present in this sample are 37,000 or so clones, 87% of which were seen just once. The ten largest clones capture about 3.2% of the sample.

The chain was built from TRBV10-2 and TRBJ1-5; 10 central nucleotides agree with TRBD1. The source material was CD4+ T cells from blood buffy coats. The sequence derives from a human donor in good health. The CDR3: CASRVGQGVEPQHF. The DNA sequence reads TGCGCCAGCAGGGTAGGACAGGGGGTTGAGCCCCAGCATTTT.